What follows are 2 T cell receptor beta chains derived from one specimen sequenced in a study of shared clonotypes between healthy human individuals. The repertoire was sequenced with immunoSEQ multiplex PCR; TCRdb's copy has only in-frame clones and lacks some. Of about 2.4 million clones in the sample, 80% to 95% are singletons; the top ten hold roughly 0.39%. The sequenced sample was naive CD4+ T cells from PBMCs. As to subset: CD45RA+ positively selected. These receptors came from a man younger than 35 in good health. Some clones in this sample may be carry-over from other donors' samples.

The J gene is TRBJ2-1, the V gene TRBV5-1, with a possible D match to TRBD2 (6 bases). V lost 3 bases, J lost 6 bases, and 19 bases lay in between. Germline V CDR1 and CDR2: SGHRS, YFSETQ. The CDR3 consists of 16 residues. DNA of the CDR3: TGCGCCAGCAGCTCGGAGGGACTTACGCAAAGCAATGAGCAGTTCTTC. As protein: CASSSEGLTQSNEQFF.

The genes are TRBV6-5 and TRBJ2-7; TRBD1 matches 11 bases. The length of the CDR3 is 15 residues. Germline V gene lookup returns CDR1 MNHEY and CDR2 SVGAGI. V lost 3 bases, J lost 2 bases, and 3 bases stayed unmatched. The CDR3 spells CASSYVGQGAYEQYF. Written as DNA, the CDR3 is TGTGCCAGCAGTTATGTGGGACAGGGGGCCTACGAGCAGTACTTC.